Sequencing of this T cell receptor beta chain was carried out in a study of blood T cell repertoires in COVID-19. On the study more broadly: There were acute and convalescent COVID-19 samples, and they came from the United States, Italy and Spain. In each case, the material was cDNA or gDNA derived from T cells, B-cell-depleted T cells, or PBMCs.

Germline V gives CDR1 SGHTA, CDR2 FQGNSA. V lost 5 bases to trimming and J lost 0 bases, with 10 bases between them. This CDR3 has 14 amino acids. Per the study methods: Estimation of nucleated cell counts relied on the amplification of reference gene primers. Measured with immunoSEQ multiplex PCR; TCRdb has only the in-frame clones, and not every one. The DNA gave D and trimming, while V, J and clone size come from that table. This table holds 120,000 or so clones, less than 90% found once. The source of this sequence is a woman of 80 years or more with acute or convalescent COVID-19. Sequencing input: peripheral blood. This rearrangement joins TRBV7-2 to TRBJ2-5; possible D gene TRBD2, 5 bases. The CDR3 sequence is CASSRYGDQETQYF. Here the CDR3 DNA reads TGTGCCAGCAGCCGTTACGGGGACCAAGAGACCCAGTACTTC. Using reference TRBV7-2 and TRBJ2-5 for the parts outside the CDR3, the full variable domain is GAGVSQSPSNKVTEKGKDVELRCDPISGHTALYWYRQSLGQGLEFLIYFQGNSAPDKSGLPSDRFSAERTGGSVSTLTIQRTQQEDSAVYLCASSRYGDQETQYFGPGTRLLVL.